The 20 T cell receptor beta chains given below trace back to one sample, sequenced in a study of T cells in Graves' hyperthyroidism and ophthalmopathy. TCR beta CDR3 region amplification was performed from RNA transcripts. A set of HTBI primers served as the primers for a first-round RT-PCR of the TCR CDR3. One entry per CDR3 protein results from TCRdb running MiXCR on the multiplex PCR reads. The data hold about 300,000 distinct CDR3 sequences, with roughly 17% observed a single time. The material sequenced was blood. The source of these receptors is a young man with Graves' hyperthyroidism.

This clonotype has at least ten counts. The V call is TRBV12-3 or TRBV12-4, the J call TRBJ2-1; 8 bases are shared with TRBD1. After removal of 4 bases from V and 0 bases from J, the junction contained 5 bases not matched to a gene. This CDR3 is built from 16 residues. The CDR3 is CASSSGQGGSYNEQFF. The CDR3 DNA reads TGTGCCAGCAGTTCCGGACAGGGTGGCTCCTACAATGAGCAGTTCTTC.

This clonotype has a count of ten or more. The chain carries TRBV11-3 and TRBJ1-1; a weak D match, TRBD1 (6 bases). V was cut by 1 base and J by 3 bases, with 12 bases left in between. Germline CDR1 reads SGHNT; CDR2 reads YENEEA. CDR3 length: 15 amino acids. The CDR3 is CASSLGPGADTEAFF. The CDR3 DNA is TGTGCCAGCAGCTTAGGTCCAGGGGCGGACACTGAAGCTTTCTTT. The entire variable domain, with the rest obtained from reference TRBV11-3 and TRBJ1-1, is as follows: EAGVVQSPRYKIIEKKQPVAFWCNPISGHNTLYWYLQNLGQGPELLIRYENEEAVDDSQLPKDRFSAERLKGVDSTLKIQPAELGDSAVYLCASSLGPGADTEAFFGQGTRLTVV.

Ten or more counts support this clonotype. This chain uses TRBV20-1 with TRBJ2-7; 8 bases line up with TRBD1. CDR1 and CDR2 from the germline V gene are DFQATT and SNEGSKA (reference sequence). V was clipped by 6 bases and J by 9 bases; unmatched bases: 19. The CDR3 consists of 15 residues. The CDR3 sequence is CSADPTRDRFTVQYF. The CDR3 nucleotides read TGCAGTGCCGATCCTACGCGGGACAGGTTTACGGTGCAGTACTTC.

This clonotype has ten or more counts. This chain uses TRBV30 with TRBJ2-7; 12 nucleotides agree with TRBD1. The trim removed 1 base at V and 4 bases at J, leaving 5 bases unmatched. Germline V gene data show CDR1 as GTSNPN and CDR2 as SVGIG (reference sequence). CDR3 length: 15 amino acids. CDR3 DNA: TGTGCCTGGAGTGATGGGACAGGGGGCCAGTACGAGCAGTACTTC. This codes for CAWSDGTGGQYEQYF.

In its sample, this clonotype was seen many times. The J gene is TRBJ2-3, the V gene TRBV11-2; 9 bases are shared with TRBD2. The CDR3 runs to 15 residues. Trimming removed 5 bases from V and 0 bases from J; junction bases left unmatched: 3. Germline V gene sequence: CDR1 SGHAT, CDR2 FQNNGV. The CDR3 coding sequence is TGTGCCAGCAGCGAAACTAGCGGGAGCACAGATACGCAGTATTTT. Protein: CASSETSGSTDTQYF.

The V gene is TRBV6-1, the J gene TRBJ1-5; D remains unclear. V lost 1 base and J lost 9, with 10 bases in between. Germline-derived CDR1 and CDR2 are MNHNS and SASEGT. This CDR3 spans 13 amino acids. The CDR3 coding sequence is TGTGCCAGCAGTGAAGGTTGGCTTCGGCCCCAGCATTTT. This gives the protein CASSEGWLRPQHF.

On this clonotype: A much larger clone is a single base away; this may be a read error. CDR3: CASSTDQGSPLHF. DNA of the CDR3: TGTGCCAGCAGCACGGACCAGGGATCACCCCTCCACTTT. The rearrangement uses TRBV7-6 and TRBJ1-6, with D possibly TRBD1 on 5 matching bases. Trimming cost V 5 bases and J 10 bases, with 12 bases left between them. Germline V CDR1 and CDR2: SGHVS, FNYEAQ. CDR3 length: 13 residues.

The genes are TRBV7-9 and TRBJ1-3; 7 bases match TRBD1. Germline CDR1 reads SEHNR; CDR2 reads FQNEAQ (reference sequence). This CDR3 is 15 amino acids long. The ends lost 1 base at V and 2 bases at J; junction bases unmatched: 2. CDR3 sequence reads: CASSLGTGAGNTIYF. CDR3 DNA: TGTGCCAGCAGCTTAGGAACAGGGGCTGGAAACACCATATATTTT.

This clonotype was seen ten or more times. This chain connects TRBV6-1 to TRBJ2-3, with D possibly matching TRBD2 (6 bases). Trimming shortened V by 6 bases and J by 6 bases, and 10 bases separated the two germline ends. The CDR3 consists of 12 residues. Germline V CDR1 and CDR2: MNHNS, SASEGT. In nucleotides, the CDR3 is TGTGCCAGCAGGCACGGAGGGGATACGCAGTATTTT. This translates into CASRHGGDTQYF.

The chain combines TRBV20-1 with TRBJ2-1, with 14 bases aligning to TRBD2. The germline V gene encodes CDR1 DFQATT and CDR2 SNEGSKA (reference sequence). The trim removed 5 bases at V and 6 bases at J, leaving 0 bases unmatched. CDR3 size: 13 residues. CDR3 sequence: CSAGTSGSNEQFF. As DNA, the CDR3 is TGCAGTGCTGGGACTAGCGGGAGCAATGAGCAGTTCTTC.

The genes are TRBV7-3 and TRBJ2-1, with D possibly TRBD2 on 5 matching bases. Germline CDR1 reads SGHTA; CDR2 reads FQGTGA. Trimming stripped 1 base from V and 10 bases from J, with 11 bases between. The CDR3 spans 13 residues. The CDR3 region is CASSLREQREQFF. The CDR3 region has the DNA TGTGCCAGCAGCTTAAGGGAGCAGCGGGAGCAGTTCTTC.

The chain recombines TRBV15 with TRBJ1-5, with no clear D. V gave up 5 bases and J gave up 0 bases, with 14 bases separating them. CDR1 is LNHNV and CDR2 is YYDKDF in the germline V gene (reference sequence). The length of the CDR3 is 16 residues. In nucleotides, the CDR3 is TGTGCCACCAGCTGGGGTGGAGGCAATAGCAATCAGCCCCAGCATTTT. This translates into CATSWGGGNSNQPQHF.

The CDR3 sequence: CASSAGGTGPEQYF. CDR3 bases: TGTGCCAGCAGCGCAGGCGGGACAGGGCCTGAGCAGTACTTC. The rearrangement joins TRBV9 to TRBJ2-7; 9 bases line up with TRBD1. The J segment lost 7 bases and the V segment lost 3 bases, leaving 8 bases of the junction unmatched. Germline CDR1 is SGDLS and CDR2 is YYNGEE. The CDR3 sequence is 14 residues long.

This clonotype was seen many times. The chain links TRBV5-5 to TRBJ2-2; D perhaps matches TRBD1 (6 bases). This CDR3 is 15 amino acids long. Germline V gene lookup returns CDR1 SGHKS and CDR2 YYEKEE (reference sequence). V was cut by 0 bases and J by 9 bases, with 15 bases left in between. CDR3 coding DNA: TGTGCCAGCAGCTTGGAGACAGGCATCTTGAGGGAGCTGTTTTTT. It is translated as CASSLETGILRELFF.

The chain has TRBV29-1 and TRBJ2-2; the match to TRBD1 covers 10 bases. Germline V CDR1 and CDR2: SQVTM, ANQGSEA. The CDR3 spans 13 residues. Germline trimming cut 5 bases from V and 16 bases from J; bases unmatched to any gene: 13. CDR3 in amino acids: CSVSAGQGFVRFF. The CDR3 DNA follows: TGCAGCGTTTCGGCGGGACAGGGGTTCGTGCGGTTTTTT.

The chain joins TRBV6-4 to TRBJ2-7; tentative D call: TRBD2 (6 bases). Germline V gene lookup returns CDR1 MRHNA and CDR2 SNTAGT. V gave up 7 bases and J gave up 2 bases, with 9 bases separating them. The length of the CDR3 is 12 residues. The CDR3 DNA sequence: TGTGCCAGCAATGGGGGGACCTACGAGCAGTACTTC. It is translated as CASNGGTYEQYF.

At least ten counts were recorded for this clonotype. V usage is TRBV12-3 or TRBV12-4 and J usage is TRBJ1-2, with 7 bases fitting TRBD1. The CDR3 loop spans 12 amino acids. Germline trimming cut 6 bases from V and 7 bases from J; bases unmatched to any gene: 5. The CDR3: CASSYDRAGYTF. CDR3 in DNA: TGTGCCAGCAGCTATGACAGGGCTGGCTACACCTTC.

The chain has TRBV5-1 and TRBJ1-4; D remains ambiguous. V was trimmed by 0 bases and J by 7 bases, leaving 13 bases between them. CDR3 size: 15 residues. Germline V lookup: CDR1 SGHRS, CDR2 YFSETQ. The CDR3 coding sequence is TGCGCCAGCAGCTTGGTCGAGACACGAGCTGAAAAACTGTTTTTT. Its protein product is CASSLVETRAEKLFF.

This clonotype came up many times. V and J are TRBV30 and TRBJ2-3; TRBD1 matches at 8 bases. J lost 3 bases, V lost 4 bases, and 6 bases had no gene match. Germline V gives CDR1 GTSNPN, CDR2 SVGIG (reference sequence). CDR3 length: 14 residues. The CDR3 region has the DNA TGTGCCTGGACAGGGGGCATTAGTACAGATACGCAGTATTTT. This gives the protein CAWTGGISTDTQYF.

This clonotype has just a few counts. The rearrangement uses TRBV20-1 and TRBJ1-1; the D is unclear. Trimming shortened V by 0 bases and J by 4 bases, and 12 bases separated the two germline ends. From germline, CDR1 is DFQATT and CDR2 SNEGSKA (reference sequence). The CDR3 length is 14 residues. CDR3 nucleotides: TGCAGTGCTAGAGAAGAGGGTATGGGCACTGAAGCTTTCTTT. As protein: CSAREEGMGTEAFF.